These T cell receptor beta chains were read from a single sample in a study of blood T cell repertoires in COVID-19. Repertoires were generated with immunoSEQ multiplex PCR, while TCRdb's copy carries only in-frame clones and drops some. The repertoire has 87,000 or so clones, roughly 76% of them found once; the top ten carry more than 15%. Sequences were obtained from peripheral blood. The receptors here all came from a woman older than 75 with active or convalescent COVID-19. The CDR3 runs from the conserved cysteine through the conserved F or W. A D gene is named only where the DNA matches it firmly. Not every row has a clone size; where given, it reads once, few, many or a size class.

-	TRBV28	TRBJ1-1	-	12	TGTGCCAGCAGGGGGGGGAACACTGAAGCTTTCTTT	CASRGGNTEAFF
-	TRBV16	TRBJ2-1	TRBD1	13	TGTGCCAGCAGTGACAGGGTTTACAATGAGCAGTTCTTC	CASSDRVYNEQFF
-	TRBV6-5	TRBJ1-5	-	13	TGTGCCAGCAGTTACCAACAGGATCAGCCCCAGCATTTT	CASSYQQDQPQHF
-	TRBV19	TRBJ1-6	TRBD1	16	TGTGCCAGTAGTGTCTCCAGGGGGCGCGGGAATTCACCCCTCCACTTT	CASSVSRGRGNSPLHF
-	TRBV6-5	TRBJ1-2	-	14	TGTGCCAGCAGTTACTCGTACGCAGGGCAAGGCTACACCTTC	CASSYSYAGQGYTF
-	TRBV7-2	TRBJ1-2	TRBD1	14	TGTGCCAGCAGCTCAACCGGGACAGGGAAAGGCTACACCTTC	CASSSTGTGKGYTF
-	TRBV6-5	TRBJ2-1	TRBD2	14	TGTGCCAGCAGTTTAAGACTAGCGGGGGACGAGCAGTTCTTC	CASSLRLAGDEQFF
few	TRBV27	TRBJ1-1	-	12	TGTGCCAGCAGTTACCTAGGCCAAGAAGCTTTCTTT	CASSYLGQEAFF
-	TRBV5-1	TRBJ1-1	TRBD1	15	TGCGCCAGCAGCATCATGGGACAGCTGAACACTGAAGCTTTCTTT	CASSIMGQLNTEAFF
-	TRBV18	TRBJ1-6	TRBD1	14	TGTGCCAGCTCAGCCGGGACAGTTAATTCACCCCTCCACTTT	CASSAGTVNSPLHF
-	TRBV7-9	TRBJ2-1	-	13	TGTGCCAGCAGCTTGGACTCTCCCAATGAGCAGTTCTTC	CASSLDSPNEQFF
-	TRBV6-6	TRBJ1-1	TRBD1	14	TGTGCCAGCAACACCGGGACAGGGGCTTCTGAAGCTTTCTTT	CASNTGTGASEAFF
few	TRBV28	TRBJ2-5	-	13	TGTGCCAGCAGTTTGCCAGGGTCGGAGACCCAGTACTTC	CASSLPGSETQYF